Below, 10 T cell receptor beta chains from the same sample are listed, as sequenced in a study of blood T cells in healthy people across ages. A second 7 to 11 cycle PCR used barcoded and J-beta primers. TCRdb re-called the 5' RACE reads with MiXCR, one entry per CDR3 protein. Of about 670,000 distinct CDR3 sequences listed, about 43% are singletons. Sequencing was carried out using blood. These receptor sequences come from an elderly man in good health.

This clonotype was seen many times. The rearrangement links TRBV9 to TRBJ2-3; 11 bases are a match to TRBD2. V was pared by 4 bases and J by 1 base, with 14 bases of the junction left unmatched. Germline values: CDR1 SGDLS, CDR2 YYNGEE. This CDR3 is built from 19 residues. CDR3 DNA: TGTGCCAGCAGCCCCCATAGCGGGGGGGCGACTGGAGGCACAGATACGCAGTATTTT. This codes for CASSPHSGGATGGTDTQYF.

The DNA of the CDR3 is TGTGCCAGCTCACCACCTGGGGACAAAGCCTACGAGCAGTACTTC. Amino acids: CASSPPGDKAYEQYF. The chain couples TRBV18 to TRBJ2-7, with D possibly being TRBD1 (6 bases). CDR3 length: 15 amino acids. The germline CDR1 and CDR2 sequences are KGHSH and LQKENI. V lost 0 bases to trimming and J lost 2 bases, with 11 bases between them. Filled out from reference TRBV18 and TRBJ2-7, the complete variable domain reads NAGVMQNPRHLVRRRGQEARLRCSPMKGHSHVYWYRQLPEEGLKFMVYLQKENIIDESGMPKERFSAEFPKEGPSILRIQQVVRGDSAAYFCASSPPGDKAYEQYFGPGTRLTVT.

The table lists this clonotype with a few counts. This rearrangement joins TRBV4-2 to TRBJ2-3; 8 positions agree with TRBD1. From germline, CDR1 is LGHNA and CDR2 YNFKEQ. The CDR3 consists of 18 residues. V trimming: 3 bases; J trimming: 6 bases; junction bases outside the gene matches: 17. This CDR3 is CASSQPGPGTGAGDTQYF. The DNA of the CDR3 is TGTGCCAGCAGCCAGCCTGGTCCCGGGACAGGCGCGGGGGATACGCAGTATTTT.

This chain links TRBV6-1 with TRBJ2-1; 9 bases are a match to TRBD1. In germline, CDR1 is MNHNS, CDR2 SASEGT. The CDR3 extends over 15 amino acids. The trim removed 4 bases at V and 5 bases at J, leaving 6 bases unmatched. The CDR3 DNA sequence: TGTGCCAGCAGTGCTACCGGGACAGGGCACAATGAGCAGTTCTTC. Its protein product is CASSATGTGHNEQFF.

This clonotype was observed a few times. This rearrangement joins TRBV7-2 to TRBJ2-7; possibly TRBD2 for D (5 bases). Trimming shortened V by 2 bases and J by 3 bases, and 8 bases separated the two germline ends. This CDR3 is 13 amino acids long. Germline CDR1 and CDR2: SGHTA and FQGNSA. The CDR3 DNA reads as TGTGCCAGCAGCTTACCGACTAACTACGAGCAGTACTTC. Amino acids: CASSLPTNYEQYF.

This clonotype was seen a few times. The CDR3, as DNA: TGCGCCAGCAGTTTCGCGGGGGCGGACGAGCAGTTCTTC. It encodes CASSFAGADEQFF. The J gene is TRBJ2-1, the V gene TRBV5-1; D might be TRBD2 (7 bases). Trimming took 5 bases from V and 10 from J, leaving 16 bases between them. The germline V gene has CDR1 SGHRS and CDR2 YFSETQ. The CDR3 covers 13 residues. Full variable domain (rest looked up from reference TRBV5-1 and TRBJ2-1): KAGVTQTPRYLIKTRGQQVTLSCSPISGHRSVSWYQQTPGQGLQFLFEYFSETQRNKGNFPGRFSGRQFSNSRSEMNVSTLELGDSALYLCASSFAGADEQFFGPGTRLTVL.

Comment on this clonotype: A much larger clonotype is one base distant, so this may be a read error. This chain links TRBV7-2 with TRBJ2-4; D not resolved. The J call may be wrong; the DNA end is better matched by TRBJ2-7. Germline V CDR1 and CDR2: SGHTA, FQGNSA. The CDR3 totals 14 residues. DNA of the CDR3: TGTGCCAGCAGCGACGGACGGCACTCCTACGAGCAGTACTTC. It specifies CASSDGRHSYEQYF.

Worth noting for this clonotype: A much more abundant neighbour one base away suggests this may be a read error. The genes are TRBV29-1 and TRBJ2-5; the match to TRBD1 covers 9 bases. V gave up 4 bases and J gave up 9 bases; unmatched junction bases: 3. CDR3 length: 11 residues. Germline CDR1 is SQVTM and CDR2 is ANQGSEA. The CDR3 DNA sequence: TGCAGCGTTGGGGACAGGGAGGCCCAGTACTTC. Its translation is CSVGDREAQYF.

The chain is built from TRBV6-2 or TRBV6-3 and TRBJ2-6; D could derive from TRBD1 or TRBD2 (6 bases each). CDR1 and CDR2 (germline): MNHEY, SVGEGT. Trimming removed 6 bases from V and 0 bases from J, with 12 bases in between. The CDR3 has 16 amino acids. The CDR3 nucleotides read TGTGCCAGCAGACAGGGAGGACGCTCTGGGGCCAACGTCCTGACTTTC. It encodes CASRQGGRSGANVLTF.

The chain joins TRBV11-2 to TRBJ1-3, with no clear D. Deletions cut 2 bases from V and 0 bases from J, with 11 bases between. The CDR3 sequence is 16 residues long. The germline gives CDR1 SGHAT, CDR2 FQNNGV. The CDR3 protein is CASSLLGRGSGNTIYF. In DNA form, the CDR3 reads TGTGCCAGCAGCTTATTGGGCAGAGGCTCTGGAAACACCATATATTTT.